These 3 T cell receptor beta chains were sequenced from one sample in a study of T cell responses to AZD1222 COVID-19 vaccine. TCRdb keeps only in-frame clones here, not all; method: immunoSEQ multiplex PCR. The sample shows 99,000 or so clones, 89% of them seen only once. Sequencing was performed on peripheral blood, taken on day 0 of AZD1222 vaccination. Every receptor here comes from an adult in good health.

The genes are TRBV11-3 and TRBJ1-5; no reliable D call. V lost 4 bases to trimming and J lost 1 base, with 14 bases between them. This CDR3 is 16 amino acids long. Germline values: CDR1 SGHNT, CDR2 YENEEA. In DNA form, the CDR3 reads TGTGCCAGCAGCTGCCTTGTAAGGGCCAGCAATCAGCCCCAGCATTTT. Its protein product is CASSCLVRASNQPQHF.

This chain joins TRBV15 and TRBJ2-3; 7 bases are a match to TRBD2. The ends lost 6 bases at V and 5 bases at J; junction bases unmatched: 14. Germline CDR1 reads LNHNV; CDR2 reads YYDKDF (reference sequence). This CDR3 region has 16 residues. The DNA of the CDR3 is TGTGCCACCAGGTCGTTCGTACTGGGGGGGATAGATACGCAGTATTTT. Protein: CATRSFVLGGIDTQYF. Filled out from reference TRBV15 and TRBJ2-3, the complete variable domain reads DAMVIQNPRYQVTQFGKPVTLSCSQTLNHNVMYWYQQKSSQAPKLLFHYYDKDFNNEADTPDNFQSRRPNTSFCFLDIRSPGLGDTAMYLCATRSFVLGGIDTQYFGPGTRLTVL.

V is TRBV10-1 and J is TRBJ2-7, with 8 nucleotides matching TRBD2. CDR3 size: 15 residues. The V gene's germline CDR1 is WNHNN and CDR2 SYGVQD (reference sequence). Germline trimming cut 4 bases from V and 2 bases from J; bases unmatched to any gene: 7. Here the CDR3 DNA reads TGCGCCAGCAGTGCGGAAGCGGGGGACCCCTACGAGCAGTACTTC. Translation gives CASSAEAGDPYEQYF.